This T cell receptor (beta chain) was identified during a study of T cell responses to AZD1222 COVID-19 vaccine. General observations from the study: After the peak T cell response, and only then, were repertoires sampled.

Data came from immunoSEQ multiplex PCR; TCRdb stores just in-frame clones and leaves some out. The repertoire has around 78,000 clones, around 90% of them found once; the top ten carry under 25%. In its sample, this clone was seen many times. Antigen specificity is unknown. The CDR3 is 14 amino acids. Germline values: CDR1 MNHEY, CDR2 SVGAGI. V was shortened by 6 bases and J by 1 base, with 9 bases between the two germline ends. Sequences were derived from peripheral blood, sampled on day 0 of AZD1222 vaccination. The clonotype comes from an adult in good health. The chain carries TRBV6-5 and TRBJ2-2; a possible D gene is TRBD2 (5 bases). CDR3 bases: TGTGCCAGCAGACGTCGGGGGAACACCGGGGAGCTGTTTTTT. Translation: CASRRRGNTGELFF.